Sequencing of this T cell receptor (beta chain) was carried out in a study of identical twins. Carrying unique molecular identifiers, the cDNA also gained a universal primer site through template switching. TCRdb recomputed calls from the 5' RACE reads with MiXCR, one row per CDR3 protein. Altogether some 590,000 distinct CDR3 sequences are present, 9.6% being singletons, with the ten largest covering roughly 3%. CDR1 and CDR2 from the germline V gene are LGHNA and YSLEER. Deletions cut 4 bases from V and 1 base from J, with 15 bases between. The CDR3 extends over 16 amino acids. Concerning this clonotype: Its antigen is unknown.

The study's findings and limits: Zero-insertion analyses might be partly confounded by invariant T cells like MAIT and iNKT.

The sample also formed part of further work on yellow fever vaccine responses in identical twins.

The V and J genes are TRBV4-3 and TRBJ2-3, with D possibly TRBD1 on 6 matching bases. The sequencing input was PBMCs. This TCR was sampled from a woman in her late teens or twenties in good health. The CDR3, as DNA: TGCGCCAGCAGCCTTCAGAGGGGGAGTGGCACAGATACGCAGTATTTT. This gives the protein CASSLQRGSGTDTQYF.